A selection of T cell receptor beta chains follows, all from one sample in a study of CD8 T cells in ankylosing spondylitis. TCRdb analysed the 5' RACE reads with MiXCR anew, one entry per CDR3 protein. This sample has under 850,000 distinct CDR3 sequences, with roughly 20% found just once. Sequencing used blood, either unsorted or a sorted T cell fraction (not recorded which). The receptors were gathered from a male donor with ankylosing spondylitis. Both conserved end residues are part of each CDR3. Each record gives: J gene, clone size, V gene, D gene, CDR3 protein, CDR3 DNA. D genes are given only for firm matches. A clone size is listed for some rows: how often the clone was seen (once, few, many), or a class if it is expanded.

j_gene: TRBJ2-7
abundance: .
v_gene: TRBV5-1
d_gene: .
CDR3aa: CASSLEWSGANEQYF
CDR3nt: TGCGCCAGCAGCTTGGAATGGAGCGGAGCCAACGAGCAGTACTTC

j_gene: TRBJ2-4
abundance: .
v_gene: TRBV12-3/TRBV12-4
d_gene: .
CDR3aa: CASSRETGGVAKNIQYF
CDR3nt: TGTGCCAGCAGCCGCGAAACAGGCGGGGTAGCCAAAAACATTCAGTACTTC

j_gene: TRBJ2-7
abundance: few
v_gene: TRBV21-1
d_gene: .
CDR3aa: CASSNRGGYEQYF
CDR3nt: TGTGCCAGCAGCAATAGGGGTGGGTACGAGCAGTACTTC

j_gene: TRBJ1-4
abundance: .
v_gene: TRBV7-2
d_gene: .
CDR3aa: CASSLAFAGARTNEKLFF
CDR3nt: TGTGCCAGCAGCTTAGCTTTTGCAGGGGCTCGAACAAATGAAAAACTGTTTTTT

j_gene: TRBJ2-1
abundance: .
v_gene: TRBV7-6
d_gene: TRBD2
CDR3aa: CASSLAAEREENEQFF
CDR3nt: TGTGCCAGCAGCTTAGCAGCCGAGCGGGAGGAGAATGAGCAGTTCTTC

j_gene: TRBJ1-6
abundance: few
v_gene: TRBV5-6
d_gene: .
CDR3aa: CASSPGKRDSPLHF
CDR3nt: TGTGCCAGCAGCCCCGGGAAAAGGGATTCACCCCTCCACTTT

j_gene: TRBJ2-7
abundance: .
v_gene: TRBV7-8
d_gene: TRBD2
CDR3aa: CASSPRGGVPHEQYF
CDR3nt: TGTGCCAGCAGCCCCCGGGGGGGGGTCCCCCACGAGCAGTACTTC

j_gene: TRBJ1-2
abundance: few
v_gene: TRBV29-1
d_gene: .
CDR3aa: CSVEGEGGGPYGYTF
CDR3nt: TGCAGCGTTGAAGGGGAGGGAGGAGGCCCCTATGGCTACACCTTC

j_gene: TRBJ1-6
abundance: many
v_gene: TRBV7-2
d_gene: TRBD1
CDR3aa: CASSGQVPSPLHF
CDR3nt: TGTGCCAGCAGTGGACAGGTGCCCTCACCCCTCCACTTT

j_gene: TRBJ2-3
abundance: few
v_gene: TRBV5-1
d_gene: .
CDR3aa: CASSLTGDSTDTQYF
CDR3nt: TGCGCCAGCAGCTTGACCGGAGACAGTACAGATACGCAGTATTTT